One sample yielded the 11 T cell receptor beta chains listed below, sequenced in a study of identical twins. TCRdb re-called the 5' RACE reads through MiXCR, storing one row per CDR3 protein. The profile shows some 210,000 distinct CDR3 sequences, roughly 15% of them singletons. A further study also used this sample, focusing on T cells expressing NK-cell markers.

The sequencing sample was made of CD8+ T cells sorted from blood. The receptor source for this set is a young woman in good health.

The V gene is TRBV6-5, the J gene TRBJ2-2; D may correspond to TRBD1 or TRBD2 (7 bases each). The germline gives CDR1 MNHEY, CDR2 SVGAGI. Deletions cut 4 bases from V and 5 bases from J, with 14 bases between. CDR3 length: 15 residues. CDR3 sequence: CASSSTGRGTGELFF. The CDR3 bases are TGTGCCAGCAGTTCGACAGGGAGGGGAACCGGGGAGCTGTTTTTT.

The chain joins TRBV13 to TRBJ2-1; TRBD2 matches 7 bases. This CDR3 is built from 15 residues. The trim removed 2 bases at V and 0 bases at J, leaving 1 base unmatched. The germline CDR1 and CDR2 sequences are PRHDT and FYEKMQ (reference sequence). The CDR3 nucleotides read TGTGCCAGCAGCTTACGACTAGCCTCCTACAATGAGCAGTTCTTC. It codes for CASSLRLASYNEQFF.

This clonotype was detected only a few times. The chain has TRBV12-3 or TRBV12-4 and TRBJ2-1; the match to TRBD1 covers 7 bases. V was clipped by 10 bases and J by 9 bases; unmatched bases: 12. This CDR3 region has 13 residues. CDR3 DNA sequence: TGTGCCATCAAGGGGGCTATGGAGTCTGAGCAGTTCTTC. Its protein product is CAIKGAMESEQFF.

V is TRBV6-1 and J is TRBJ2-2; 8 bases match TRBD2. Germline-derived CDR1 and CDR2 are MNHNS and SASEGT. CDR3 length: 14 amino acids. After removal of 4 bases from V and 8 bases from J, the junction contained 6 bases not matched to a gene. This CDR3 is CASSASGGGGELFF. The CDR3, as DNA: TGTGCCAGCAGTGCATCCGGGGGGGGAGGGGAGCTGTTTTTT.

There are many counts of this clonotype. The chain has TRBV6-5 and TRBJ2-7; 10 nucleotides agree with TRBD2. V trimming: 0 bases; J trimming: 5 bases; junction bases outside the gene matches: 10. The CDR3 consists of 17 residues. Germline assignment: CDR1 MNHEY and CDR2 SVGAGI. For the CDR3, the DNA is TGTGCCAGCAGTTACTCGATCCGGACTAGCGGCCCCAACGAGCAGTACTTC. Amino acids: CASSYSIRTSGPNEQYF.

In this sample, this clonotype turned up a few times. The V gene is TRBV20-1, the J gene TRBJ2-1; TRBD2 matches at 14 bases. With 6 bases clipped from V and 6 bases from J, the junction kept 4 bases outside the gene matches. Germline V gives CDR1 DFQATT, CDR2 SNEGSKA (reference sequence). The CDR3 is 14 residues long. DNA for the CDR3: TGCAGTGCGGTGGGACTAGCGGGGGTCAATGAGCAGTTCTTC. Its translation is CSAVGLAGVNEQFF.

The chain joins TRBV5-1 to TRBJ1-1; D unclear. Germline CDR1 SGHRS, CDR2 YFSETQ. The CDR3 runs 14 residues. The V and J ends lost 0 bases and 10 bases respectively, with 16 bases between them. CDR3 region: CASSLATATEVAFF. The CDR3 bases are TGCGCCAGCAGCTTGGCCACAGCTACAGAGGTAGCTTTCTTT.

This clonotype was observed at least ten times. The V call is TRBV11-2, the J call TRBJ2-1; D may be TRBD1 (5 bases). The V gene lost 1 base and the J gene lost 2 bases, with 9 bases spanning the gap. From germline, CDR1 is SGHAT and CDR2 FQNNGV. This CDR3 comprises 15 residues. The CDR3 here is CASSLGQFAYNEQFF. In DNA form, the CDR3 reads TGTGCCAGCAGCTTAGGACAGTTCGCCTACAATGAGCAGTTCTTC.

Only a few counts were recorded for this clonotype. V and J are TRBV5-1 and TRBJ2-6; a possible D gene is TRBD1 (6 bases). V was shortened by 0 bases and J by 2 bases, with 12 bases between the two germline ends. The germline CDR1 and CDR2 sequences are SGHRS and YFSETQ. The CDR3 is made up of 17 amino acids. The CDR3 nucleotides read TGCGCCAGCAGCTTGGAACAGGGACCCGCTGGGGCCAACGTCCTGACTTTC. It translates to CASSLEQGPAGANVLTF.

Regarding this clonotype: One end of the junction varies from germline; a read error may be responsible. The chain employs TRBV10-3 and TRBJ2-1, with unresolved D. CDR1 and CDR2 from the germline V gene are ENHRY and SYGVKD. The CDR3 is 18 residues long. CDR3 DNA: TGTGCCTTCAGCCCCCTAACCGGGTCGGCGCAGTCCTACAATGAGCAGTTCTTC. The encoded protein is CAFSPLTGSAQSYNEQFF.

This clonotype was found a few times. The chain links TRBV5-5 to TRBJ1-4; D is unresolved. Trimming left V 3 bases short and J 5 bases short, with 14 bases between. The length of the CDR3 is 15 residues. CDR1 is SGHKS and CDR2 is YYEKEE in the germline V gene (reference sequence). Here the CDR3 DNA reads TGTGCCAGCAGCTCGGGAGGACCGGCGAATGAAAAACTGTTTTTT. It is translated as CASSSGGPANEKLFF.